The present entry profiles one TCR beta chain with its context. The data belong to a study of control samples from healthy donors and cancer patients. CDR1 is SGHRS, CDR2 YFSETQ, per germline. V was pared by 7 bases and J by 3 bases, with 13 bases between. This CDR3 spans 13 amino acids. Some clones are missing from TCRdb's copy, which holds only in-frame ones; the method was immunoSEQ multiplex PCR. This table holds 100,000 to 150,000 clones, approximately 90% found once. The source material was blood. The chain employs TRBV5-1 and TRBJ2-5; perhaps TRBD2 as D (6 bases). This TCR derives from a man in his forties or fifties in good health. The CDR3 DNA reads TGCGCCAGCCAAGACGGGGGTGAAGAGACCCAGTACTTC. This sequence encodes CASQDGGEETQYF.